This TCR beta chain derives from a study of Ad26.COV2.S vaccination and SARS-CoV-2 variants. Study-wide points: Post-vaccination spike-specific CD8+ and CD4+ T cell responses reportedly had substantial breadth.

Trimming took 11 bases from V and 8 from J; bases not matched to a gene: 10. This CDR3 has 13 residues. Germline V gives CDR1 LNHDA, CDR2 SQIVND (reference sequence). The sample's treatment: over 15 received Ad26.COV2.S at low or high dose, single or two shots; roughly 5 received placebo; per-sample allocation not given. Samples came from day 63 after the first vaccine or placebo injection. Libraries were prepared by immunoSEQ multiplex PCR; TCRdb keeps only in-frame clonotypes and omits some of them. The sample has roughly 450,000 clones, about nine tenths seen once. As for this clone: Its antigen is still unknown.

The TCR originated in a person between 18 and 60 years old who received the Ad26.COV2.S COVID-19 vaccine or a placebo. The material sequenced was peripheral blood, taken in a trial of Ad26.COV2.S vaccine versus placebo. V and J are TRBV19 and TRBJ2-1; 9 nucleotides line up with TRBD1. The CDR3 sequence: CASSGTGLYEQFF. The CDR3 DNA sequence: TGTGCCTCTTCCGGGACAGGGTTGTATGAGCAGTTCTTC.